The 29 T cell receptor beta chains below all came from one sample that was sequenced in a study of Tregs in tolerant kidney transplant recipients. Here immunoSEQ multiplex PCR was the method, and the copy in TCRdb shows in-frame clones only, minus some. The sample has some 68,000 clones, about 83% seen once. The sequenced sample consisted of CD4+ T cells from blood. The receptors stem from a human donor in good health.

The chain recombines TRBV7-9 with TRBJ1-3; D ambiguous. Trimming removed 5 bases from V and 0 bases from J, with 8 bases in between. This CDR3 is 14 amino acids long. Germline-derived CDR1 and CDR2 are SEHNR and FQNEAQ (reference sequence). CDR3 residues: CASSTRISGNTIYF. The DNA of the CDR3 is TGTGCCAGCAGCACCAGGATCTCTGGAAACACCATATATTTT.

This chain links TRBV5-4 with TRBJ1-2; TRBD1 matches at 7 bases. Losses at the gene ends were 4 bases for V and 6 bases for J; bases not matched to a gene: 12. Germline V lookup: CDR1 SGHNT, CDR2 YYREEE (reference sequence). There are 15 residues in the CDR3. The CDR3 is CASSRWTGDIDGYTF. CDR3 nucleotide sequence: TGTGCCAGCAGCCGATGGACAGGAGACATAGATGGCTACACCTTC.

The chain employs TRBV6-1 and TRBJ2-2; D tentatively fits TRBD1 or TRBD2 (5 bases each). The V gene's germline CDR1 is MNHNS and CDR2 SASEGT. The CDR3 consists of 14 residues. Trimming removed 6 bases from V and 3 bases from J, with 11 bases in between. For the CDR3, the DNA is TGTGCCAGCAGGGGGGACGGCTACACCGGGGAGCTGTTTTTT. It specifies CASRGDGYTGELFF.

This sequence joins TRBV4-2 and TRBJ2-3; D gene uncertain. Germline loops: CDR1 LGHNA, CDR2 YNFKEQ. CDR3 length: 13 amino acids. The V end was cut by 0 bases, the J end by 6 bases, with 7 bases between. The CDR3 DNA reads TGTGCCAGCAGCCAAGATTGGGATGATACGCAGTATTTT. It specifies CASSQDWDDTQYF.

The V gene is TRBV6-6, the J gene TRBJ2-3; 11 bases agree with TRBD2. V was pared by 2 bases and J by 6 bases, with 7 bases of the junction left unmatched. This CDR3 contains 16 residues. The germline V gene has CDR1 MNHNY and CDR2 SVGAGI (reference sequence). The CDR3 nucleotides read TGTGCCAGCAGTTACCAGGGGACTAGCGGTTCGGATACGCAGTATTTT. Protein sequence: CASSYQGTSGSDTQYF.

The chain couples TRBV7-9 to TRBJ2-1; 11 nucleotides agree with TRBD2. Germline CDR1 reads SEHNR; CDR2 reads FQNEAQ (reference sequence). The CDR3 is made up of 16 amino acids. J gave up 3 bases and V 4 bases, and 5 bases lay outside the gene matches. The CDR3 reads CASSSWGLADYNEQFF. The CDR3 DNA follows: TGTGCCAGCAGCTCCTGGGGACTAGCGGACTACAATGAGCAGTTCTTC.

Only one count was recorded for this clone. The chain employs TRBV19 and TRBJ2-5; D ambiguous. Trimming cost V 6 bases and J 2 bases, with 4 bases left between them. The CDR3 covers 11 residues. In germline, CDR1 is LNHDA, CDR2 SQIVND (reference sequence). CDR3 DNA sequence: TGTGCCAGTAGCCAACAAGAGACCCAGTACTTC. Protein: CASSQQETQYF.

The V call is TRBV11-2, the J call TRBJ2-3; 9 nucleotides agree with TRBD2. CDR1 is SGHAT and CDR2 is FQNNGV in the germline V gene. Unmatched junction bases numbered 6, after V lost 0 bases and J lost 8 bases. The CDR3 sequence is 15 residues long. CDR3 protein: CASSLEPSGVATQYF. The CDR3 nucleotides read TGTGCCAGCAGCTTAGAACCTAGCGGGGTTGCTACGCAGTATTTT.

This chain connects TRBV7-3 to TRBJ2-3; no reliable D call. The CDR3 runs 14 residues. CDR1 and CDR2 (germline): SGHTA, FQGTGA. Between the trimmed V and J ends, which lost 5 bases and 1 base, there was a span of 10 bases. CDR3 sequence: CASSPSGGTDTQYF. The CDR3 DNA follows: TGTGCCAGCAGCCCCAGTGGTGGCACAGATACGCAGTATTTT.

The CDR3 sequence: CASSLGGASFNEQFF. DNA for the CDR3: TGCGCCAGCAGCTTGGGCGGGGCTAGTTTCAATGAGCAGTTCTTC. The chain joins TRBV5-1 to TRBJ2-1; a weak D match, TRBD2 (6 bases). The CDR3 runs 15 residues. Germline values: CDR1 SGHRS, CDR2 YFSETQ. Trimming took 0 bases from V and 6 from J, leaving 13 bases between them.

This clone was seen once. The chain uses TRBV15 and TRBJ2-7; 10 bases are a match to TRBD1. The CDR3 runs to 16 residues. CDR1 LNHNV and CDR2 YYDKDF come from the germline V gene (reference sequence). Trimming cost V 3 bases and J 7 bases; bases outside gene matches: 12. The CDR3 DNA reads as TGTGCCACCAGCAGCCTGGCGGGGACAGGGGTTGGAGAGCAGTACTTC. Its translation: CATSSLAGTGVGEQYF.

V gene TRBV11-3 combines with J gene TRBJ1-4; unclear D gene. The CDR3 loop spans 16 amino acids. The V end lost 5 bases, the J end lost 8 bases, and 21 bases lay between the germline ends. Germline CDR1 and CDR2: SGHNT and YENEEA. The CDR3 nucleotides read TGTGCCAGCAGCCCGGAAGGTCACCCCTGGGGAGAAAAACTGTTTTTT. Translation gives CASSPEGHPWGEKLFF.

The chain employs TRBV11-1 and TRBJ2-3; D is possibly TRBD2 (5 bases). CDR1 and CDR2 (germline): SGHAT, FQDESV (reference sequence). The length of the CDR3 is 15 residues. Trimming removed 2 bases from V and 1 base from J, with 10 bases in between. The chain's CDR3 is CASSLSTGGTDTQYF. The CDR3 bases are TGTGCCAGCAGCTTATCTACCGGGGGCACAGATACGCAGTATTTT.

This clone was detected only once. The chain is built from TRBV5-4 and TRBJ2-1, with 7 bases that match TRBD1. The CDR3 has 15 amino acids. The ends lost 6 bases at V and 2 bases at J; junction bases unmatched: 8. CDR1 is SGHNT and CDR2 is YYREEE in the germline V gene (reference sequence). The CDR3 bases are TGTGCCAGCACCTTACGACAGGGCACCTACAATGAGCAGTTCTTC. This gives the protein CASTLRQGTYNEQFF.

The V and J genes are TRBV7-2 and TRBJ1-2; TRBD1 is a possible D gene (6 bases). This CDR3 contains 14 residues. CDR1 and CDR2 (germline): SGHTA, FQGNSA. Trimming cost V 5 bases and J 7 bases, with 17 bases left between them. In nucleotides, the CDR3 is TGTGCCAGCAGCCCCCTCGGGGGGCCCGGTGGCTACACCTTC. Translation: CASSPLGGPGGYTF.

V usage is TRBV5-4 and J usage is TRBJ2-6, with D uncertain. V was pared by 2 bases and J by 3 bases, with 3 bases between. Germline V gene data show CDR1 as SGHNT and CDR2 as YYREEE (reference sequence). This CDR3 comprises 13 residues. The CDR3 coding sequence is TGTGCCAGCAGCTTAAGTGGGGCCAACGTCCTGACTTTC. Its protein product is CASSLSGANVLTF.

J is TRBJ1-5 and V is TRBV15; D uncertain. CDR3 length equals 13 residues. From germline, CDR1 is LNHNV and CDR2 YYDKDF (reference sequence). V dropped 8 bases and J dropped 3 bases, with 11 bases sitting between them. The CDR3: CATGEGSNQPQHF. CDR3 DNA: TGTGCCACCGGGGAAGGGTCCAATCAGCCCCAGCATTTT.

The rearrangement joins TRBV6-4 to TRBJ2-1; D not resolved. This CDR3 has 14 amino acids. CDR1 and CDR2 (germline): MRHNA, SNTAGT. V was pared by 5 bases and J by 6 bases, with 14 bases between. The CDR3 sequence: CASSPEVSPNEQFF. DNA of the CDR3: TGTGCCAGCAGTCCCGAGGTTTCTCCCAATGAGCAGTTCTTC.

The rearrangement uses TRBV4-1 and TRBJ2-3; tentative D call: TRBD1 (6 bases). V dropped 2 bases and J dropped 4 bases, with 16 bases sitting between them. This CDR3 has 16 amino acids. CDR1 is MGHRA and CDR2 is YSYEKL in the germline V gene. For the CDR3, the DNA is TGCGCCAGCAGCCAAAAACGAGGGGGTGGGGCAGATACGCAGTATTTT. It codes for CASSQKRGGGADTQYF.

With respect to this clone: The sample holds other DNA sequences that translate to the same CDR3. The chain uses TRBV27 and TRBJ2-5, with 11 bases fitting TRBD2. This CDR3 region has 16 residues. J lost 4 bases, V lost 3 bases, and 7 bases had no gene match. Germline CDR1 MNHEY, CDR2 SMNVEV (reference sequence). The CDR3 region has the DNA TGTGCCAGCAGTTTGACTAGCGGGGAGAGTAGAGAGACCCAGTACTTC. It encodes CASSLTSGESRETQYF.

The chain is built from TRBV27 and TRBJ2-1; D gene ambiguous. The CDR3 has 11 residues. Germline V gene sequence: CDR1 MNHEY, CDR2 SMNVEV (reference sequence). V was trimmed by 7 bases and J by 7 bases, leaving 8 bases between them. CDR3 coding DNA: TGTGCCAGCAAGTCATGGAATGAGCAGTTCTTC. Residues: CASKSWNEQFF.

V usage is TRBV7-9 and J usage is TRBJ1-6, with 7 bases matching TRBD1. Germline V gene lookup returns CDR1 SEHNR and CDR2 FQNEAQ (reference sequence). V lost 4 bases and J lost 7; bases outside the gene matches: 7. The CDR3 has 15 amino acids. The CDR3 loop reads CASSSRTGENSPLHF. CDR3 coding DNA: TGTGCCAGCAGCTCCCGGACAGGAGAGAATTCACCCCTCCACTTT.

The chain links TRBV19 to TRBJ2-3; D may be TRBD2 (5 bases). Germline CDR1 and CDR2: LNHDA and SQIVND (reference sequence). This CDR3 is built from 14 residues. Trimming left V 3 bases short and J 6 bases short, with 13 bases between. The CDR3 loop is CASSITSTTDTQYF. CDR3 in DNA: TGTGCCAGTAGTATTACTAGTACAACGGATACGCAGTATTTT.

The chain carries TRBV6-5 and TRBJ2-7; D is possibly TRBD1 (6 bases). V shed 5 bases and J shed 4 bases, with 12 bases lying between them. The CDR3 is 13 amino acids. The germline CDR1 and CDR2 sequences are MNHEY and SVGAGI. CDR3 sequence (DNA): TGTGCCAGCAGTCGACAGGAGACTTACGAGCAGTACTTC. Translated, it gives CASSRQETYEQYF.

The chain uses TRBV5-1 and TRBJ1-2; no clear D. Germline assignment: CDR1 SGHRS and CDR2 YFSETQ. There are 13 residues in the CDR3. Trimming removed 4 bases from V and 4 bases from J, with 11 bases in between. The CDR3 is CASSQDGVYGYTF. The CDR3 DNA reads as TGCGCCAGCAGCCAGGACGGAGTCTATGGCTACACCTTC.

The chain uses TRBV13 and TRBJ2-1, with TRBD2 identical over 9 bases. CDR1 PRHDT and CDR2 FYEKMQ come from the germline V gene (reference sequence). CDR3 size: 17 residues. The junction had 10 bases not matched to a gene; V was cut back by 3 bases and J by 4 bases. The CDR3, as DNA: TGTGCCAGCAGCTTCCTAGCGGGATCGGTCGATTACAATGAGCAGTTCTTC. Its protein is CASSFLAGSVDYNEQFF.

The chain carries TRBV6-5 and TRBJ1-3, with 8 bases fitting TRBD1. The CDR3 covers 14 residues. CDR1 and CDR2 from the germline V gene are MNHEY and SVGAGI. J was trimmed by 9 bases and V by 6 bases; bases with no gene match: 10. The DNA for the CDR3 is TGTGCCAGCAGCCGGGGACAGGCGAGGAGCACCATATATTTT. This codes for CASSRGQARSTIYF.

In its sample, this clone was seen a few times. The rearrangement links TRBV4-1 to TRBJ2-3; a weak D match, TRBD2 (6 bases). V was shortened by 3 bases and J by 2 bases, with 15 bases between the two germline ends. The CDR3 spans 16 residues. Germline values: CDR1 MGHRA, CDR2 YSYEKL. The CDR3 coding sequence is TGCGCCAGCAGCCACACCGGGACTCTTTTCACAGATACGCAGTATTTT. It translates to CASSHTGTLFTDTQYF.

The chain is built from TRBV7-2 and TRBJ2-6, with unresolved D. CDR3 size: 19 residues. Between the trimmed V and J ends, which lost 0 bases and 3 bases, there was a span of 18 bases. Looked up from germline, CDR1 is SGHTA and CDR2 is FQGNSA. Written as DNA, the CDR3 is TGTGCCAGCAGCTTAGCGATAGGACGCCTCCAAAATGGGGCCAACGTCCTGACTTTC. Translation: CASSLAIGRLQNGANVLTF. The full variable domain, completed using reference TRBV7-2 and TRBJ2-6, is GAGVSQSPSNKVTEKGKDVELRCDPISGHTALYWYRQSLGQGLEFLIYFQGNSAPDKSGLPSDRFSAERTGGSVSTLTIQRTQQEDSAVYLCASSLAIGRLQNGANVLTFGAGSRLTVL.